A selection of T cell receptor beta chains follows, all from one sample in a study of blood T cells in healthy people across ages. TCRdb processed the 5' RACE reads anew with MiXCR; each CDR3 protein has one entry. The data hold roughly 800,000 distinct CDR3 sequences, with over 45% observed a single time. The sample comprised blood. Source of these receptors: a young man in good health. CDR3s include the opening cysteine and the closing phenylalanine or tryptophan. The D gene is left open where the match is weak. The size entry is marked missing in some rows and otherwise reads once, few, many or a size class.

>-|TRBJ2-7|-|TRBV2
TGTGCCAGCAGGGGACTCACCGAAACCTACGAGCAGTACTTC
CASRGLTETYEQYF
>-|TRBJ1-2|TRBD1|TRBV4-3
TGCGCCAGCAGCCAAGAGGGGACAGGGGGTGGCTACACCTTC
CASSQEGTGGGYTF
>-|TRBJ2-3|-|TRBV11-2
TGTGCCAGCAGGGAGCGAAACACAGATACGCAGTATTTT
CASRERNTDTQYF
>few|TRBJ2-7|-|TRBV27
TGTGCCAGCACCCCCTTCAGGGGTTCCTACGAGCAGTACTTC
CASTPFRGSYEQYF
>-|TRBJ2-7|TRBD2|TRBV10-3
TGTGCCATCAGTGGTGAATCGGGACTAGTCTCTTACGAGCAGTACTTC
CAISGESGLVSYEQYF
>few|TRBJ2-7|-|TRBV12-3/TRBV12-4
TGTGCCAGCAGGAAGGGGGGCGGCTCCTACGAGCAGTACTTC
CASRKGGGSYEQYF
>few|TRBJ1-2|TRBD1|TRBV4-3
TGCGCCAGCAGCCGGAAGACAGGGCCCTCTAACTATGGCTACACCTTC
CASSRKTGPSNYGYTF
>-|TRBJ2-1|-|TRBV30
TGTGCCTGGAGTGTAGACTTCAATGAGCAGTTCTTC
CAWSVDFNEQFF
>-|TRBJ2-6|-|TRBV7-2
TGTGCCAGCAGCTCAGTTAGCGGAGCTACTGGGGCCAACGTCCTGACTTTC
CASSSVSGATGANVLTF
>-|TRBJ1-1|-|TRBV7-2
TGTGCCAGCAGCCGAGACGGGGCAAATGAAGCTTTCTTT
CASSRDGANEAFF
>few|TRBJ2-7|TRBD1|TRBV11-3
TGTGCCAGCAGCTTAGGGGGACAGGGAGTCACCGAGCAGTACTTC
CASSLGGQGVTEQYF
>few|TRBJ2-7|-|TRBV15
TGTGCCACCAGCTCCGGGATTTCCTACGAGCAGTACTTC
CATSSGISYEQYF
>-|TRBJ2-7|-|TRBV20-1
TGCAGTACCCCAGCCCCCGTGTCCTACGAGCAGTACTTC
CSTPAPVSYEQYF
>-|TRBJ2-7|-|TRBV7-2
TGTGCCAGCAGCAGGGACTCTGACTACGAGCAGTACTTC
CASSRDSDYEQYF
>-|TRBJ1-2|TRBD1|TRBV5-1
TGCGCCAGCAGCTTAAAGACAGGGAGTAACTATGGCTACACCTTC
CASSLKTGSNYGYTF
>few|TRBJ2-5|TRBD2|TRBV29-1
TGCGGCTGGGGGGGTCCCCAAGAGACCCAGTACTTC
CGWGGPQETQYF
>-|TRBJ2-7|-|TRBV27
TGTGCCAGCAGTTTATTAGCGACCCGCTCCTACGAGCAGTACTTC
CASSLLATRSYEQYF
>many|TRBJ2-7|-|TRBV11-2
TGTGCCAGCAGCTTAGCGGGGGACTACGAGCAGTACTTC
CASSLAGDYEQYF
>-|TRBJ2-7|-|TRBV29-1
TGCAGCGTTAGGAAGATGGGGGTCGGCGAGCAGTACTTC
CSVRKMGVGEQYF
>few|TRBJ2-5|-|TRBV29-1
TGCAGCGTTGAACTCCCGGGAGAGACCCAGTACTTC
CSVELPGETQYF
>-|TRBJ2-7|TRBD1|TRBV14
TGTGCCAGCAGCCCAGATGACAGGGTCTTGGACGAGCAGTACTTC
CASSPDDRVLDEQYF
>-|TRBJ2-3|TRBD2|TRBV7-2
TGTGCCAGCAGCCTAAGGAGAGGGACTAGCGGGAGAAGTGTGACAGATACGCAGTATTTT
CASSLRRGTSGRSVTDTQYF
>few|TRBJ2-7|TRBD2|TRBV12-3/TRBV12-4
TGTGCCAGCCGGGGGGGAGAGGGCCTCTACGAGCAGTACTTC
CASRGGEGLYEQYF
>-|TRBJ2-5|-|TRBV7-2
TGTGCCAGCAGCCGAAGACCCGGGACTGTCAAGGGGGAGACCCAGTACTTC
CASSRRPGTVKGETQYF
>-|TRBJ2-7|-|TRBV15
TGTGCCACCAGCAGAGGAGTAACCTACGAGCAGTACTTC
CATSRGVTYEQYF
>few|TRBJ2-7|-|TRBV7-2
TGTGCCTACGGGGGCGGGAATCCCTACGAGCAGTACTTC
CAYGGGNPYEQYF
>-|TRBJ2-1|-|TRBV11-1
TGTGCCAGCAGCACTCCCGGGACACAAGAGCAGTTCTTC
CASSTPGTQEQFF
>once|TRBJ2-4|-|TRBV7-9
TGTGCCAGCAGCCCCCCGGCAGGGCTAGTCAAAAACATTCAGTACTTC
CASSPPAGLVKNIQYF
>-|TRBJ1-5|-|TRBV7-9
TGTGCCAGCAGCTTTGGGGTCACAGAGACGGCGGAGCCCCAGCATTTT
CASSFGVTETAEPQHF
>-|TRBJ1-2|-|TRBV12-3/TRBV12-4
TGTGCCAGCAGTTTCGTAACGAGGAAGGTGGGAGGCTACACCTTC
CASSFVTRKVGGYTF
>-|TRBJ2-1|TRBD1|TRBV9
TGTGCCAGCAGCGTAGAGGGACAGGGATTCTACGAGCAGTTCTTC
CASSVEGQGFYEQFF
>-|TRBJ1-1|-|TRBV6-1
TGTGCCAGCAGTGAACGAGCGAGGTACACTGAAGCTTTCTTT
CASSERARYTEAFF
>once|TRBJ2-7|-|TRBV27
TGTGCCAGCAGTGCCTTCCCGCCCACTAACGAGCAGTACTTC
CASSAFPPTNEQYF
>-|TRBJ2-7|TRBD2|TRBV12-3/TRBV12-4
TGTGCCAGCAGTTCTAGCGGGAGTACATACGAGCAGTACTTC
CASSSSGSTYEQYF
>-|TRBJ2-5|-|TRBV7-2
TGTGCCAGCAGCTTAGAATTCGGACAAGAGACCCAGTACTTC
CASSLEFGQETQYF
>-|TRBJ2-1|-|TRBV20-1
TGCAGTGCTACTTTCGGTCGGGCCAGCCGGGACAATGAGCAGTTCTTC
CSATFGRASRDNEQFF
>few|TRBJ2-1|-|TRBV3-1
TGTGCCAGCAGCCTCGGAGTAGCATTCTACAATGAGCAGTTCTTC
CASSLGVAFYNEQFF
>-|TRBJ2-7|-|TRBV20-1
TGCAGTGCTGGCACAGGGTACGAGCAGTACTTC
CSAGTGYEQYF
>few|TRBJ2-1|-|TRBV2
TGTGCCAGCATAGGGCTAGCAGGTTACAATGAGCAGTTCTTC
CASIGLAGYNEQFF
>-|TRBJ2-7|-|TRBV7-2
TGTGCCAGCAGCTCCGGCTCCAGGGGCTCCTACGAGCAGTACTTC
CASSSGSRGSYEQYF
>-|TRBJ1-2|-|TRBV12-3/TRBV12-4
TGTGCCAGCATTTGCGGGTTGCGCTATGGCTACACCTTC
CASICGLRYGYTF
>once|TRBJ2-7|-|TRBV30
TGTGCCTGGAGTGTACCAGGGCTGAGCTCCTACGAGCAGTACTTC
CAWSVPGLSSYEQYF
>-|TRBJ1-2|TRBD1|TRBV27
TGTGCCAGCAGTCCTGAGAGGGGGCAACCCAACTATGGCTACACCTTC
CASSPERGQPNYGYTF
>few|TRBJ2-5|TRBD2|TRBV7-2
TGTGCCAGCAGCTTATCTAGCGGGGGGGCAGAGACCCAGTACTTC
CASSLSSGGAETQYF
>few|TRBJ2-1|TRBD2|TRBV20-1
TGCAGTGCTAGTTCCCCGCTAGCGGGTGCCTACAATGAGCAGTTCTTC
CSASSPLAGAYNEQFF
>once|TRBJ1-2|-|TRBV20-1
TGCAGTGCTAGAGTCCAACGGTCAAATGGCTACACCTTC
CSARVQRSNGYTF
>-|TRBJ2-4|TRBD1|TRBV27
TGTGCCAGCAGTCTCCACGGGACAGGTGGCAAAAACATTCAGTACTTC
CASSLHGTGGKNIQYF
>-|TRBJ2-1|-|TRBV7-2
TGTGCCAGCAGCTCGACCCAGGCCCAAGCCAATGAGCAGTTCTTC
CASSSTQAQANEQFF
>-|TRBJ2-3|-|TRBV20-1
TGCAGTGCTAGTTATGGGGCCGATACGCAGTATTTT
CSASYGADTQYF
>-|TRBJ2-2|-|TRBV7-8
TGTGCCAGCAGCATAGGACCGGGACTGAACACCGGGGAGCTGTTTTTT
CASSIGPGLNTGELFF
>-|TRBJ1-2|-|TRBV6-1
TGTGCCAGCACCATATCGTATGGCTACACCTTC
CASTISYGYTF
>many|TRBJ2-3|TRBD2|TRBV7-9
TGTGCCAGCAGCTTAGGGCGACTAGCGGGGCCCACAGATACGCAGTATTTT
CASSLGRLAGPTDTQYF
>-|TRBJ2-3|-|TRBV7-8
TGTGCCAGCAGCTTAGTGCCGGTTAGGGTGACACAAGATACGCAGTATTTT
CASSLVPVRVTQDTQYF